The 30 T cell receptor beta chains presented below share a single source sample, sequenced in a study of graft-versus-host responses after intestinal transplantation. Sequencing was performed with immunoSEQ multiplex PCR; in TCRdb, only in-frame clones are kept and a portion is missing. The profile shows 150,000 or so clones, about nine tenths of them singletons. The antigens for these receptors are not known. The sequenced sample was unstimulated CD4+ T cells sorted from spleen or lymph node cells, obtained before intestinal transplant. The receptors derive from a human donor who received an intestinal transplant.

This chain links TRBV6-1 with TRBJ2-3, with a possible D match to TRBD2 (6 bases). The length of the CDR3 is 14 residues. V gave up 5 bases and J gave up 4 bases, with 13 bases separating them. Germline V gene sequence: CDR1 MNHNS, CDR2 SASEGT. The CDR3 DNA is TGTGCCAGCAGTACTAGGAGGGAAGCAGATACGCAGTATTTT. It yields the protein CASSTRREADTQYF.

The chain employs TRBV28 and TRBJ1-2; TRBD1 matches 9 bases. The CDR3 runs 14 residues. Germline V lookup: CDR1 MDHEN, CDR2 SYDVKM. Unmatched junction bases numbered 6, after V lost 4 bases and J lost 6 bases. The CDR3 DNA reads as TGTGCCAGCAGTTACGGACAGGGGTTCCATGGCTACACCTTC. Translation gives CASSYGQGFHGYTF.

This chain's CDR3 is CASSFRTSSYNEQFF. For the CDR3, the DNA is TGTGCCAGCAGCTTCAGGACTAGCTCCTACAATGAGCAGTTCTTC. The gene calls are TRBV5-6 and TRBJ2-1, with 7 bases aligning to TRBD2. Germline-derived CDR1 and CDR2 are SGHDT and YYEEEE. Trimming removed 2 bases from V and 0 bases from J; junction bases left unmatched: 2. This CDR3 spans 15 amino acids.

This rearrangement joins TRBV7-2 to TRBJ2-1; 8 bases map to TRBD2. The CDR3 spans 15 residues. Looked up from germline, CDR1 is SGHTA and CDR2 is FQGNSA. Germline trimming cut 1 base from V and 8 bases from J; bases unmatched to any gene: 7. Here the CDR3 DNA reads TGTGCCAGCAGCTTAGTTAGCGGGACCCTGGATGAGCAGTTCTTC. As protein: CASSLVSGTLDEQFF.

This rearrangement joins TRBV19 to TRBJ1-1; TRBD1 might be the D (6 bases). V was shortened by 8 bases and J by 3 bases, with 10 bases between the two germline ends. The CDR3 extends over 12 amino acids. Germline assignment: CDR1 LNHDA and CDR2 SQIVND (reference sequence). The CDR3 sequence is CASRYRDTEAFF. CDR3 nucleotide sequence: TGTGCCAGTCGTTACAGGGACACTGAAGCTTTCTTT. Full variable domain (rest looked up from reference TRBV19 and TRBJ1-1): DGGITQSPKYLFRKEGQNVTLSCEQNLNHDAMYWYRQDPGQGLRLIYYSQIVNDFQKGDIAEGYSVSREKKESFPLTVTSAQKNPTAFYLCASRYRDTEAFFGQGTRLTVV.

To note about this clone: A read error may produce the germline difference seen at one junction end. The CDR3 sequence is CASRRETSSDEQYF. CDR3 DNA sequence: TGCGCCAGCAGGAGGGAGACTAGCTCCGACGAGCAGTACTTC. This sequence joins TRBV5-1 and TRBJ2-7; 7 positions agree with TRBD2. The germline gives CDR1 SGHRS, CDR2 YFSETQ. The CDR3 extends over 14 amino acids.

The chain uses TRBV10-3 and TRBJ2-7; D may match TRBD1 or TRBD2 (5 bases each). The germline V gene has CDR1 ENHRY and CDR2 SYGVKD. The CDR3 is 12 amino acids. Trimming shortened V by 8 bases and J by 0 bases, and 8 bases separated the two germline ends. Here the CDR3 reads CAIGTPSYEQYF. The CDR3 nucleotides are TGTGCCATCGGGACGCCCTCCTACGAGCAGTACTTC.

This sequence joins TRBV19 and TRBJ1-1; D may be TRBD1 (5 bases). V lost 7 bases and J lost 2, with 17 bases in between. Germline lookup yields CDR1 LNHDA and CDR2 SQIVND (reference sequence). This CDR3 has 15 amino acids. CDR3 DNA: TGTGCCAGTAAATTCTTATGGGGGGATAACACTGAAGCTTTCTTT. Translation gives CASKFLWGDNTEAFF.

The CDR3 protein is CASTSGRAGDTQYF. For the CDR3, the DNA is TGCGCCAGCACTAGCGGGAGGGCCGGGGATACGCAGTATTTT. The rearrangement uses TRBV5-1 and TRBJ2-3; 12 bases fit TRBD2. The germline CDR1 and CDR2 sequences are SGHRS and YFSETQ. V was pared by 6 bases and J by 6 bases, with 5 bases of the junction left unmatched. This CDR3 contains 14 residues.

V usage is TRBV11-2 and J usage is TRBJ1-3; 8 positions agree with TRBD1. Germline V lookup: CDR1 SGHAT, CDR2 FQNNGV. The CDR3 consists of 17 residues. The junction had 12 bases not matched to a gene; V was cut back by 4 bases and J by 4 bases. The CDR3 region is CASSYILQGAKGNTIYF. The CDR3 DNA sequence: TGTGCCAGCAGCTACATCCTTCAGGGGGCGAAAGGAAACACCATATATTTT.

This chain uses TRBV28 with TRBJ1-2, with D possibly TRBD1 on 5 matching bases. This CDR3 has 13 amino acids. The germline CDR1 and CDR2 sequences are MDHEN and SYDVKM. V lost 5 bases to trimming and J lost 4 bases, with 11 bases between them. The CDR3 region is CASSVRGTYGYTF. The CDR3 coding sequence is TGTGCCAGCAGTGTGCGGGGGACCTATGGCTACACCTTC.

The V and J genes are TRBV11-1 and TRBJ2-1, with a weak D call TRBD2 (6 bases). The CDR3 is 14 residues long. Germline V lookup: CDR1 SGHAT, CDR2 FQDESV (reference sequence). V was trimmed by 4 bases and J by 8 bases, leaving 15 bases between them. This chain's CDR3 is CASSSLRGFDEQFF. The CDR3 DNA reads TGTGCCAGCAGCTCCCTCCGGGGGTTTGATGAGCAGTTCTTC.

The genes are TRBV19 and TRBJ2-7, with D perhaps matching TRBD1 (5 bases). Trimming shortened V by 2 bases and J by 3 bases, and 14 bases separated the two germline ends. The CDR3 contains 15 residues. CDR1 is LNHDA, CDR2 SQIVND, per germline (reference sequence). CDR3 sequence reads: CASSINGQSLYEQYF. The CDR3 DNA reads TGTGCCAGTAGTATAAACGGACAAAGTCTCTACGAGCAGTACTTC.

The chain recombines TRBV19 with TRBJ1-4; 7 bases are shared with TRBD1. V was clipped by 9 bases and J by 0 bases; unmatched bases: 7. The CDR3 has 15 amino acids. The V gene's germline CDR1 is LNHDA and CDR2 SQIVND (reference sequence). DNA of the CDR3: TGTGCCAGCACAAAACAGGGGTCAACTAATGAAAAACTGTTTTTT. It encodes CASTKQGSTNEKLFF.

CDR3 DNA sequence: TGTGCCAGCAGCTCCGGTGTCCAGGGAAGGTCCACCGGGGAGCTGTTTTTT. It translates to CASSSGVQGRSTGELFF. The rearrangement uses TRBV11-3 and TRBJ2-2; possible D gene TRBD1, 5 bases. The germline V gene has CDR1 SGHNT and CDR2 YENEEA. The CDR3 is made up of 17 amino acids. V was cut by 4 bases and J by 4 bases, with 19 bases left in between.

The rearrangement joins TRBV7-3 to TRBJ1-1; unclear D gene. V was pared by 4 bases and J by 2 bases, with 11 bases between. The CDR3 contains 14 residues. Germline V gene data show CDR1 as SGHTA and CDR2 as FQGTGA. The CDR3 here is CASSSGPINTEAFF. The CDR3 nucleotides are TGTGCCAGCAGCTCCGGGCCTATCAACACTGAAGCTTTCTTT.

The V call is TRBV18, the J call TRBJ2-3; D is unresolved. This CDR3 has 11 amino acids. CDR1 KGHSH and CDR2 LQKENI come from the germline V gene. Between the trimmed V and J ends, which lost 6 bases and 5 bases, there was a span of 6 bases. The CDR3 loop reads CASSSGDTQYF. Written as DNA, the CDR3 is TGTGCCAGCTCCTCCGGAGATACGCAGTATTTT.

J is TRBJ1-1 and V is TRBV27; 7 nucleotides align to TRBD1. This CDR3 is 15 amino acids long. Trimming removed 2 bases from V and 2 bases from J; junction bases left unmatched: 5. The germline V gene has CDR1 MNHEY and CDR2 SMNVEV (reference sequence). The CDR3 DNA is TGTGCCAGCAGTTTAAGGGGGCAAGTTAACACTGAAGCTTTCTTT. Protein sequence: CASSLRGQVNTEAFF.

This clone has a single count. For the CDR3, the DNA is TGTGCCAGCAGCCAAGTAGCCCTTGGGGGGGCAGAAAACAATGAGCAGTTCTTC. It is translated as CASSQVALGGAENNEQFF. The V and J genes are TRBV14 and TRBJ2-1, with D perhaps matching TRBD2 (7 bases). The V end was cut by 1 base, the J end by 5 bases, with 21 bases between. CDR3 length: 18 amino acids. The germline gives CDR1 SGHDN, CDR2 FVKESK.

This chain connects TRBV14 to TRBJ1-5; no clear D. CDR1 and CDR2 from the germline V gene are SGHDN and FVKESK. The CDR3 extends over 13 amino acids. The V gene lost 1 base and the J gene lost 9 bases, with 10 bases spanning the gap. CDR3 nucleotides: TGTGCCAGCAGCCAAGGGGGAGGTCGGCCCCAGCATTTT. Its translation: CASSQGGGRPQHF.

The J gene is TRBJ1-1, the V gene TRBV7-9, with D possibly matching TRBD1 (6 bases). With 1 base removed from V and 0 bases from J, the gap between germline ends came to 9 bases. This CDR3 is 15 amino acids long. Germline CDR1 SEHNR, CDR2 FQNEAQ (reference sequence). The CDR3 coding sequence is TGTGCCAGCAGCTTAGGTAGGGGGGTGAACACTGAAGCTTTCTTT. This encodes CASSLGRGVNTEAFF.

This clone has a handful of counts. The V call is TRBV25-1, the J call TRBJ2-7; D might be TRBD2 (5 bases). V was cut by 8 bases and J by 2 bases, with 16 bases left in between. CDR3 length: 14 amino acids. The germline V gene has CDR1 MGHDK and CDR2 SYGVNS. The CDR3 reads CASLWVARPYEQYF. DNA for the CDR3: TGTGCCAGCCTGTGGGTAGCGCGGCCCTACGAGCAGTACTTC.

This chain connects TRBV30 to TRBJ2-3, with 9 positions matching TRBD2. CDR1 is GTSNPN, CDR2 SVGIG, per germline (reference sequence). This CDR3 contains 15 residues. V lost 0 bases to trimming and J lost 0 bases; unmatched junction nucleotides: 1. The CDR3 nucleotides read TGTGCCTGGAGTGTACTAGCGGGCAGCACAGATACGCAGTATTTT. This translates into CAWSVLAGSTDTQYF.

This rearrangement joins TRBV30 to TRBJ2-5; 8 nucleotides match TRBD1. The CDR3 consists of 13 residues. Germline V lookup: CDR1 GTSNPN, CDR2 SVGIG (reference sequence). V was pared by 5 bases and J by 4 bases, with 6 bases of the junction left unmatched. CDR3 coding DNA: TGTGCCTGGGATCGGACAGGGTCAGAGACCCAGTACTTC. It encodes CAWDRTGSETQYF.

This clone was found a few times. The genes are TRBV9 and TRBJ2-2; maybe TRBD2 (5 bases). Germline V gene data show CDR1 as SGDLS and CDR2 as YYNGEE. Trimming cost V 3 bases and J 4 bases, with 10 bases left between them. This CDR3 spans 14 amino acids. CDR3 region: CASSETRVTGELFF. The DNA for the CDR3 is TGTGCCAGCAGCGAAACTAGGGTCACCGGGGAGCTGTTTTTT.

The rearrangement joins TRBV4-2 to TRBJ2-1; 10 nucleotides match TRBD2. J gave up 1 base and V 7 bases, and 16 bases lay outside the gene matches. Germline V CDR1 and CDR2: LGHNA, YNFKEQ. This CDR3 is 19 amino acids long. For the CDR3, the DNA is TGTGCCAGCACCTGGACTAGCGGACCCCAAATCGGGTCCTACAATGAGCAGTTCTTC. It is translated as CASTWTSGPQIGSYNEQFF.

The J gene is TRBJ2-1, the V gene TRBV11-3; D is possibly TRBD2 (6 bases). CDR1 is SGHNT and CDR2 is YENEEA in the germline V gene. The CDR3 runs to 15 residues. Trimming cost V 8 bases and J 10 bases, with 24 bases left between them. The CDR3 DNA reads TGTGCCAGCGCCCCCCGAGGTAGCGGACATGGGGAGCAGTTCTTC. It specifies CASAPRGSGHGEQFF.

The CDR3 loop reads CASSQDQEGVTYNEQFF. DNA of the CDR3: TGCGCCAGCAGCCAAGATCAGGAGGGAGTCACCTACAATGAGCAGTTCTTC. The chain is built from TRBV4-1 and TRBJ2-1; possible D gene TRBD2, 6 bases. Deletions cut 0 bases from V and 2 bases from J, with 14 bases between. The germline gives CDR1 MGHRA, CDR2 YSYEKL. The CDR3 consists of 17 residues.

The rearrangement uses TRBV18 and TRBJ2-5; D not certain. The CDR3 consists of 13 residues. V dropped 2 bases and J dropped 3 bases, with 7 bases sitting between them. In germline, CDR1 is KGHSH, CDR2 LQKENI. CDR3 sequence reads: CASSPLQKETQYF. CDR3 DNA sequence: TGTGCCAGCTCACCATTGCAGAAAGAGACCCAGTACTTC. Using reference TRBV18 and TRBJ2-5 for the parts outside the CDR3, the full variable domain is NAGVMQNPRHLVRRRGQEARLRCSPMKGHSHVYWYRQLPEEGLKFMVYLQKENIIDESGMPKERFSAEFPKEGPSILRIQQVVRGDSAAYFCASSPLQKETQYFGPGTRLLVL.

The J gene is TRBJ2-3, the V gene TRBV6-5; no definite D call. The CDR3 sequence is 12 residues long. Trimming pared 0 bases from V and 6 bases from J, leaving 4 bases between. Germline V gene lookup returns CDR1 MNHEY and CDR2 SVGAGI. CDR3 region: CASSYSQDTQYF. CDR3 DNA: TGTGCCAGCAGTTACTCTCAGGATACGCAGTATTTT.